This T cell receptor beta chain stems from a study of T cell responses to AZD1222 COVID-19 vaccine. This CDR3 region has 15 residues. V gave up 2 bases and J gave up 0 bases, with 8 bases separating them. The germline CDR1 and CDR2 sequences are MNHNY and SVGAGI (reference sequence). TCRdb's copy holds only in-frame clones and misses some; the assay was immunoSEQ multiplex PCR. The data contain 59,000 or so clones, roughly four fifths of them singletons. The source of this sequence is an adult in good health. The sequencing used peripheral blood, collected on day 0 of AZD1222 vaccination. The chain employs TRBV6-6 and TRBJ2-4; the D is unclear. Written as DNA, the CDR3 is TGTGCCAGCAGTTACGTTGAACTAGCCAAAAACATTCAGTACTTC. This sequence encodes CASSYVELAKNIQYF.